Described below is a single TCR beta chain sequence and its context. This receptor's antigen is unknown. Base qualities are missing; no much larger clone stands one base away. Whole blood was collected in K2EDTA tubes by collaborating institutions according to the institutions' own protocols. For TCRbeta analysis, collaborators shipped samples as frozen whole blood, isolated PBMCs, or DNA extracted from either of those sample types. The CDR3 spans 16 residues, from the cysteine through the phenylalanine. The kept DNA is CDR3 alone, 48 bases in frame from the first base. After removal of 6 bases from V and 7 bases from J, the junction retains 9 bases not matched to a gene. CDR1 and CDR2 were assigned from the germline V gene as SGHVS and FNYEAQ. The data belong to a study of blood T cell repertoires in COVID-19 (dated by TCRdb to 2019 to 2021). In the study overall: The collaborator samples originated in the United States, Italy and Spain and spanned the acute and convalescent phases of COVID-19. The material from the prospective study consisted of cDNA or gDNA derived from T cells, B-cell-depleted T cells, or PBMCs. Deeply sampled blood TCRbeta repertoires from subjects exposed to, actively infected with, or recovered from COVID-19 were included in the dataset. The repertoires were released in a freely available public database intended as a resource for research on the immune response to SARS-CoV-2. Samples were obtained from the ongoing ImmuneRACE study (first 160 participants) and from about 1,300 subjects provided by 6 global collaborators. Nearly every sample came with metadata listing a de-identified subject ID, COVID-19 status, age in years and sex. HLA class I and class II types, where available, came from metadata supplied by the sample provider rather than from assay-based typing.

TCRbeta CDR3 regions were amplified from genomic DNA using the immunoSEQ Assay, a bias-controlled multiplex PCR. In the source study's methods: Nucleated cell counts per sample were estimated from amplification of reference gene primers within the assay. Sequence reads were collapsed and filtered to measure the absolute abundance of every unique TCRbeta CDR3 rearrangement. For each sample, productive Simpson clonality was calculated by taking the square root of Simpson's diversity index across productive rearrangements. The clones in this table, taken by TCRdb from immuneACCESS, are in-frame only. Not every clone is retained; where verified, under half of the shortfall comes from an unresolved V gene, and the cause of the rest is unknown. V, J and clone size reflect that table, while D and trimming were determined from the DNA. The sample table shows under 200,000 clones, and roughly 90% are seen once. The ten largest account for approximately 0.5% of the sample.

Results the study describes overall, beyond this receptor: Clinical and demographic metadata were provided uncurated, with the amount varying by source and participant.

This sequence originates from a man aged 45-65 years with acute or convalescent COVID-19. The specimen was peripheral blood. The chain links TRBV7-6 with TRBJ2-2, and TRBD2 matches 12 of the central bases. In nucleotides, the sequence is TGTGCCAGCAGTCGTACTAGCGGGGGGTATTTCGGGGAGCTGTTTTTT. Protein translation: CASSRTSGGYFGELFF.